This T cell receptor beta chain originates from a study of blood T cell repertoires in COVID-19. Assay: immunoSEQ multiplex PCR; the TCRdb copy retains only in-frame clones and omits some. This sample has about 300,000 clones; over 85% occur once, and the top ten carry 1.5% to 2%. V was clipped by 3 bases and J by 2 bases; unmatched bases: 6. The CDR3 has 16 residues. CDR1 is KGHDR, CDR2 SFDVKD, per germline. This chain links TRBV24-1 with TRBJ2-1, with 7 bases matching TRBD1. The receptor's source is a woman aged 30 to 39 with COVID-19, enrolled during active disease. Sequencing input: peripheral blood. The CDR3 nucleotides read TGTGCCACCAGTGATCGACAGGGTAGGACCTACAATGAGCAGTTCTTC. Translated: CATSDRQGRTYNEQFF.